The 12 T cell receptor beta chains listed next were all sequenced from one sample in a study of neurological immune-mediated disorders (dated by TCRdb to between 2018 and 2021). The library came from 5' RACE. Instrument used: Illumina HiSeq 2500. The public reads were reanalyzed by TCRdb: fastp trimming at Q25, MiXCR alignment, in-frame beta chains only. Each record represents a unique CDR3 protein, reported with the most common genes and DNA among its rows. Here the sample has around 130,000 distinct CDR3 sequences; about 3.4% occur a single time. The ten largest make up roughly 1.3% of the sample. The sequenced sample consisted of PBMCs. The origin of the receptors is a woman in her 30s with multiple sclerosis.

This clonotype was counted ten times or more. This chain links TRBV3-1 with TRBJ1-2; unclear D gene. Trimming removed 1 base from V and 8 bases from J, with 17 bases in between. Germline loops: CDR1 LGHDT, CDR2 YNNKEL (reference sequence). The CDR3 spans 15 residues. CDR3 residues: CASSQVRPPGRGYTF. The CDR3 DNA sequence: TGTGCCAGCAGCCAAGTAAGACCGCCAGGTAGAGGCTACACCTTC.

This clonotype has ten or more counts. The chain recombines TRBV4-3 with TRBJ2-3; the D gene is possibly TRBD2 (5 bases). The ends were cut back, 0 bases at V and 3 bases at J, with 10 bases in the middle. The CDR3 has 15 residues. CDR1 LGHNA and CDR2 YSLEER come from the germline V gene. CDR3 amino acids: CASSQDFEGTDTQYF. DNA of the CDR3: TGCGCCAGCAGCCAAGATTTTGAGGGAACAGATACGCAGTATTTT.

This clonotype was observed many times. This chain links TRBV7-7 with TRBJ2-7, with D possibly being TRBD1 or TRBD2 (5 bases each). Germline loops: CDR1 SSHAT, CDR2 FNYEAQ (reference sequence). This CDR3 has 14 residues. V lost 1 base and J 4 bases, leaving 11 bases between the germline ends. DNA of the CDR3: TGTGCCAGCAGCTTAGGAGGGGCATCTTACGAGCAGTACTTC. Protein sequence: CASSLGGASYEQYF.

This clonotype was counted ten times or more. The rearrangement links TRBV12-3 or TRBV12-4 to TRBJ1-6, with a weak D call TRBD1 (5 bases). The CDR3 extends over 14 amino acids. The V end was cut by 3 bases, the J end by 10 bases, with 13 bases between. The CDR3 nucleotides are TGTGCCAGCAGTTTTGGGGGTGAGGGGTCACCCCTCCACTTT. As protein: CASSFGGEGSPLHF.

This clonotype was picked up many times. The V and J genes are TRBV20-1 and TRBJ1-4; D might be TRBD1 (6 bases). Trimming pared 6 bases from V and 8 bases from J, leaving 10 bases between. This CDR3 region has 11 residues. Germline CDR1 reads DFQATT; CDR2 reads SNEGSKA (reference sequence). In nucleotides, the CDR3 is TGCAGTGCCATTCAGGGGGAAAAACTGTTTTTT. Its translation is CSAIQGEKLFF.

This clonotype came up many times. V is TRBV6-6 and J is TRBJ1-1, with 9 bases identical to TRBD1. The CDR3 is 15 residues long. Germline CDR1 reads MNHNY; CDR2 reads SVGAGI (reference sequence). V lost 1 base, J lost 5 bases, and 5 bases stayed unmatched. Here the CDR3 reads CASSYLGQGETEAFF. The CDR3 DNA is TGTGCCAGCAGTTACTTGGGACAGGGTGAGACTGAAGCTTTCTTT.

The chain carries TRBV5-5 and TRBJ1-4, with 7 bases fitting TRBD1. Germline V gene data show CDR1 as SGHKS and CDR2 as YYEKEE (reference sequence). J lost 3 bases, V lost 4 bases, and 6 bases had no gene match. This CDR3 contains 15 residues. CDR3 DNA sequence: TGTGCCAGCAGCCAGACAGGGACTGCTAATGAAAAACTGTTTTTT. It specifies CASSQTGTANEKLFF.

This clonotype has at least ten counts. The chain joins TRBV7-2 to TRBJ1-6; the match to TRBD1 covers 12 bases. Germline CDR1 and CDR2: SGHTA and FQGNSA. After removal of 5 bases from V and 10 bases from J, the junction contained 3 bases not matched to a gene. CDR3 length: 14 residues. The CDR3, as DNA: TGTGCCAGCAGCCCGGGACAGGGGGCCTCACCCCTCCACTTT. Encoded protein: CASSPGQGASPLHF.

The chain is built from TRBV7-7 and TRBJ2-7; 7 bases match TRBD2. Germline V CDR1 and CDR2: SSHAT, FNYEAQ (reference sequence). Losses at the gene ends were 2 bases for V and 7 bases for J; bases not matched to a gene: 5. The CDR3 has 13 amino acids. The CDR3, as DNA: TGTGCCAGCAGCTTATTAGCGGGTGGGGAGCAGTACTTC. Residues: CASSLLAGGEQYF.

This clonotype was seen repeatedly, ten times or more. This chain joins TRBV5-1 and TRBJ2-2; TRBD1 might be the D (5 bases). V was clipped by 0 bases and J by 6 bases, with 9 bases between them. Germline V gene sequence: CDR1 SGHRS, CDR2 YFSETQ. The CDR3 runs to 14 residues. The CDR3 nucleotides read TGCGCCAGCAGCTTGGACAGGCGACCCGGGGAGCTGTTTTTT. Encoded protein: CASSLDRRPGELFF.

This clonotype was counted at least ten times. CDR3 sequence: CSAMSRGTSGDTSTDTQYF. CDR3 sequence (DNA): TGCAGTGCTATGTCTCGCGGGACTAGCGGGGATACTAGCACAGATACGCAGTATTTT. The V call is TRBV20-1, the J call TRBJ2-3; 13 bases fit TRBD2. Losses at the gene ends were 4 bases for V and 0 bases for J; bases not matched to a gene: 13. The CDR3 extends over 19 amino acids. The germline V gene encodes CDR1 DFQATT and CDR2 SNEGSKA (reference sequence).

The sample holds many counts of this clonotype. The chain links TRBV6-6 to TRBJ2-7, with 10 nucleotides matching TRBD1. The CDR3 contains 14 residues. Germline V gene sequence: CDR1 MNHNY, CDR2 SVGAGI (reference sequence). Trimming took 2 bases from V and 4 from J; bases not matched to a gene: 2. The CDR3 bases are TGTGCCAGCAGTTACCCGGGACAGGGGTACGAGCAGTACTTC. This sequence encodes CASSYPGQGYEQYF.